These 8 T cell receptor beta chains were all obtained from the same sample, sequenced in a study of early T cells in non-severe SARS-CoV-2 infection (dated by TCRdb to the early 2020s). Receptors were amplified or captured by 5' RACE. Reads for this sample came from a NextSeq 500. TCRdb trimmed public reads at Q25 via fastp, called clones via MiXCR and kept in-frame beta chains. Entries that share a CDR3 protein sequence are merged under the most common genes and DNA. This sample comprises about 28,000 distinct CDR3 sequences, approximately 6.6% of them detected only once. 34% of the sample goes to the ten largest clones. Sequencing used whole blood, obtained at baseline. Receptors originate from an adult who was a healthcare worker with PCR-confirmed SARS-CoV-2 infection or an uninfected control (not recorded which).

This clonotype was detected ten times or more. V and J are TRBV19 and TRBJ2-2; the match to TRBD2 covers 7 bases. Germline loops: CDR1 LNHDA, CDR2 SQIVND (reference sequence). With 6 bases clipped from V and 2 bases from J, the junction kept 6 bases outside the gene matches. This CDR3 contains 15 residues. Here the CDR3 DNA reads TGTGCCAGTAGGCCTAGCGGTTTAAACACCGGGGAGCTGTTTTTT. Its protein product is CASRPSGLNTGELFF.

This clonotype was counted only a few times. The V call is TRBV5-1, the J call TRBJ2-7; 10 positions match TRBD1. In germline, CDR1 is SGHRS, CDR2 YFSETQ. The CDR3 is 14 amino acids. V trimming: 3 bases; J trimming: 5 bases; junction bases outside the gene matches: 5. This CDR3 reads CASSSGQGVDEQYF. DNA of the CDR3: TGCGCCAGCAGCTCCGGACAGGGGGTCGACGAGCAGTACTTC.

In this sample, this clonotype turned up many times. The genes are TRBV18 and TRBJ1-1; D not resolved. V lost 5 bases and J lost 5, with 9 bases in between. CDR3 length equals 12 residues. Germline CDR1 is KGHSH and CDR2 is LQKENI. The CDR3 sequence is CASSTEVTEAFF. CDR3 sequence (DNA): TGTGCCAGCTCAACGGAGGTTACTGAAGCTTTCTTT.

This clonotype was seen ten or more times. The chain uses TRBV7-2 and TRBJ1-1; D is unresolved. V lost 5 bases and J 4 bases, leaving 14 bases between the germline ends. In germline, CDR1 is SGHTA, CDR2 FQGNSA. This CDR3 spans 14 amino acids. CDR3 nucleotide sequence: TGTGCCAGCAGCCCCTCTCCGGGAAGCACTGAAGCTTTCTTT. It encodes CASSPSPGSTEAFF.

This clonotype has at least ten counts. CDR3 sequence: CASSPPGHPTGSPLHF. CDR3 coding DNA: TGTGCCAGCAGCCCTCCGGGACATCCGACGGGTTCACCCCTCCACTTT. This sequence joins TRBV7-9 and TRBJ1-6, with TRBD1 as a possible D gene (6 bases). Germline V CDR1 and CDR2: SEHNR, FQNEAQ (reference sequence). Trimming took 5 bases from V and 9 from J, leaving 20 bases between them. The CDR3 has 16 residues.

This clonotype occurred a few times. The rearrangement links TRBV19 to TRBJ2-2, with D perhaps being TRBD1 or TRBD2 (5 bases each). The germline V and J ends were trimmed by 9 bases and 8 bases, with 31 bases remaining between them. This CDR3 contains 18 residues. CDR1 and CDR2 (germline): LNHDA, SQIVND (reference sequence). The CDR3 loop reads CASKAQLGQGVLGGELFF. The CDR3 region has the DNA TGTGCCAGCAAAGCCCAACTGGGGCAGGGAGTATTGGGAGGGGAGCTGTTTTTT. The full variable domain, rest sourced from reference TRBV19 and TRBJ2-2, is DGGITQSPKYLFRKEGQNVTLSCEQNLNHDAMYWYRQDPGQGLRLIYYSQIVNDFQKGDIAEGYSVSREKKESFPLTVTSAQKNPTAFYLCASKAQLGQGVLGGELFFGEGSRLTVL.

This clonotype was counted many times. Here the CDR3 reads CASSPSSGRGGHEQYF. In DNA form, the CDR3 reads TGTGCCAGCTCACCATCGTCAGGCAGGGGAGGCCACGAGCAGTACTTC. The rearrangement links TRBV18 to TRBJ2-7; D possibly uses TRBD1 or TRBD2 (6 bases each). CDR1 and CDR2 (germline): KGHSH, LQKENI. V lost 2 bases to trimming and J lost 5 bases, with 19 bases between them. This CDR3 comprises 16 residues.

Regarding this clonotype: This may arise from a read error, as a much more abundant clone is one base away. The rearrangement uses TRBV7-6 and TRBJ2-1; D may be TRBD2 (5 bases). V was trimmed by 2 bases and J by 2 bases, leaving 13 bases between them. This CDR3 has 16 amino acids. Germline CDR1 SGHVS, CDR2 FNYEAQ. The CDR3 loop reads CASSLNEGDTYNEQFF. Written as DNA, the CDR3 is TGTGCCAGCAGCTTAAACGAGGGAGACACCTACAATGAGCAGTTCTTC.